A selection of T cell receptor beta chains follows, all from one sample in a study of cytomegalovirus exposure and HLA in healthy donors. Clones were read by immunoSEQ multiplex PCR, and TCRdb kept only the in-frame ones, dropping some. The sample has 190,000 or so clones; 84% are singletons. Sequenced input: PBMCs. The receptor set was obtained from a woman aged 30 to 39 in good health and CMV-seropositive. Both conserved end residues are part of each CDR3. D genes are given only for firm matches. Where a row states a size, it is once, few, many or the class of an expanded clone; other rows omit it.

abundance | d_gene | j_gene | v_gene | CDR3nt | CDR3aa
- | - | TRBJ1-1 | TRBV5-1 | TGCGCCAGCAGCTTGGGACAGATGAACACTGAAGCTTTCTTT | CASSLGQMNTEAFF
- | - | TRBJ2-3 | TRBV9 | TGTGCCAGCAGCGTAGGAGCCACTAGAGAGGCAGATACGCAGTATTTT | CASSVGATREADTQYF
- | TRBD2 | TRBJ2-3 | TRBV19 | TGTGCCAGTAGTATAGATCGAGGACTAGCGTTCTCTGCAGATACGCAGTATTTT | CASSIDRGLAFSADTQYF
- | TRBD1 | TRBJ2-7 | TRBV6-6 | TGTGCCAGCAGTTACGCGGACAGGGTCCACGAGCAGTACTTC | CASSYADRVHEQYF
- | - | TRBJ1-1 | TRBV30 | TGTGCCTGTTTAAGAGACAGACCCAACACTGAAGCTTTCTTT | CACLRDRPNTEAFF
- | - | TRBJ1-1 | TRBV6-5 | TGTGCCAGCAGAAAAACAGGGAACACTGAAGCTTTCTTT | CASRKTGNTEAFF
- | - | TRBJ1-2 | TRBV11-2 | TGTGCCAGCAGCCAAGGGGGTAACTATGGCTACACCTTC | CASSQGGNYGYTF
few | - | TRBJ1-1 | TRBV28 | TGTGCCAGCAGTTGGTCACAACAGGGTGACACTGAAGCTTTCTTT | CASSWSQQGDTEAFF
large | - | TRBJ2-5 | TRBV30 | TGTGCCTGGCGGACAGCCCTGTGGTCAGAGACCCAGTACTTC | CAWRTALWSETQYF
- | TRBD1 | TRBJ1-2 | TRBV5-4 | TGTGCCAGCAGCCCCTCACAGGGGACTGGCTACACCTTC | CASSPSQGTGYTF
- | TRBD1 | TRBJ2-7 | TRBV7-2 | TGTGCCAGCAGCTTAGCGTATCCGGGACAGGCGACCTACGAGCAGTACTTC | CASSLAYPGQATYEQYF
- | - | TRBJ1-3 | TRBV7-9 | TGTGCCTATCGGAGGGAAGTCTCTGGAAACACCATATATTTT | CAYRREVSGNTIYF
- | TRBD1 | TRBJ1-5 | TRBV28 | TGTGCCAGCAGTTTGGGGACAGACTATCAGCCCCAGCATTTT | CASSLGTDYQPQHF
- | TRBD1 | TRBJ2-7 | TRBV19 | TGTGCCAGTAGTATAGACGGGACAGGGCCCTACGAGCAGTACTTC | CASSIDGTGPYEQYF
- | - | TRBJ2-5 | TRBV7-7 | TGTGCTAGCAGCTCTCCTACTCAAGAGACCCAGTACTTC | CASSSPTQETQYF
- | TRBD2 | TRBJ2-1 | TRBV5-1 | TGCGCCAGCAGCCTCCGGACTAGCGCAGACAATGAGCAGTTCTTC | CASSLRTSADNEQFF
- | - | TRBJ2-3 | TRBV7-6 | TGTGCCAGCAGCTTCAGGGACTCGGGTACGCAGTATTTT | CASSFRDSGTQYF
- | TRBD1 | TRBJ2-1 | TRBV6-1 | TGTGCCAGCAGTGAAGCGGACAGGGTCATGCGAAATGAGCAGTTCTTC | CASSEADRVMRNEQFF
- | TRBD2 | TRBJ2-7 | TRBV7-2 | TGTGCCAGCAGCGGACCGGGACTAGCGGGAGAGAGGGTTTACGAGCAGTACTTC | CASSGPGLAGERVYEQYF
- | - | TRBJ2-1 | TRBV18 | TGTGCCAGCTCACCAGCGGCTAGCGCCAGCAATGAGCAGTTCTTC | CASSPAASASNEQFF
- | TRBD1 | TRBJ1-5 | TRBV28 | TGTGCCAGCAGCCCGGGACAGACTAATCAGCCCCAGCATTTT | CASSPGQTNQPQHF
- | TRBD1 | TRBJ1-2 | TRBV5-1 | TGCGCCAGCTCCTCCCGGGACAGAGATATTTATGACGGCTACACCTTC | CASSSRDRDIYDGYTF
- | - | TRBJ1-2 | TRBV9 | TGTGCCAGCAGCGCACTTCACCGGGCCCAGGGTGGCTATGGCTACACCTTC | CASSALHRAQGGYGYTF
once | - | TRBJ1-5 | TRBV7-8 | TGTGCCAGCAGCTTAGACCAGCGTCAGCCCCAGCATTTT | CASSLDQRQPQHF
- | TRBD1 | TRBJ1-2 | TRBV27 | TGTGCCAGCAGTTTTAGGCCAGGGGGCGTAATTCATGGCTACACCTTC | CASSFRPGGVIHGYTF
- | - | TRBJ1-1 | TRBV15 | TGTGCCACCAGCAGAGCGACAGGGAACACTGAAGCTTTCTTT | CATSRATGNTEAFF
- | TRBD1 | TRBJ2-7 | TRBV5-8 | TGTGCCAGCAGCTTTCACTTTGGACAGGGGGTTTACGAGCAGTACTTC | CASSFHFGQGVYEQYF
- | - | TRBJ2-7 | TRBV28 | TGTGCCAGCAGTCCGGGGGGATCAGGGGCGAGCGAGCAGTACTTC | CASSPGGSGASEQYF
- | - | TRBJ1-1 | TRBV28 | TGTGCCAGCAGCCGAAGCTTGAACACTGAAGCTTTCTTT | CASSRSLNTEAFF
- | TRBD2 | TRBJ2-3 | TRBV7-2 | TGTGCCAGCAGCTTAGAAGGGACTAGCGGGAGTGGGGGCACGCAGTATTTT | CASSLEGTSGSGGTQYF
few | - | TRBJ2-7 | TRBV27 | TGTGCCAGCAGTCCACAGGGCTACGAGCAGTACTTC | CASSPQGYEQYF
medium-sized | - | TRBJ1-1 | TRBV27 | TGTGCCAGCAGTAGCAGGGAGGTGAACACTGAAGCTTTCTTT | CASSSREVNTEAFF
- | - | TRBJ2-1 | TRBV2 | TGTGCCAGCAGCTGGGACTTAAAGGATGAGCAGTTCTTC | CASSWDLKDEQFF
- | TRBD1 | TRBJ2-5 | TRBV29-1 | TGCAGCCTTCGGGACAGTCAAGAGACCCAGTACTTC | CSLRDSQETQYF
- | - | TRBJ1-1 | TRBV28 | TGTGCCAGCAGAGTTGACAGCGAAGCTTTCTTT | CASRVDSEAFF
- | TRBD2 | TRBJ2-1 | TRBV7-3 | TGTGCCAGCAGCTTGGTTTTAGCGGGAGACAATGAGCAGTTCTTC | CASSLVLAGDNEQFF
- | TRBD2 | TRBJ2-1 | TRBV4-1 | TGCGCCAGCAGCCCCTTAGGGCTAGCGGGCGACAATGAGCAGTTCTTC | CASSPLGLAGDNEQFF
- | - | TRBJ2-1 | TRBV18 | TGTGCCAGCTCCCAGGGGCGGAAGGACTACAATGAGCAGTTCTTC | CASSQGRKDYNEQFF
- | TRBD2 | TRBJ2-2 | TRBV2 | TGTGCCACAGGAAGACTAGCGGGAATGAACACCGGGGAGCTGTTTTTT | CATGRLAGMNTGELFF
- | - | TRBJ2-4 | TRBV29-1 | TGCAGCGTTGCCCTGGACTTAAACATTCAGTACTTC | CSVALDLNIQYF
- | - | TRBJ1-4 | TRBV6-5 | TGTGCCAGCAGTTACTCGTGGCTGTCTAATGAAAAACTGTTTTTT | CASSYSWLSNEKLFF
- | TRBD2 | TRBJ2-7 | TRBV5-1 | TGCGCCAGCAGCTTGGAGGTAGCGGGCTACGAGCAGTACTTC | CASSLEVAGYEQYF
- | - | TRBJ2-3 | TRBV7-9 | TGTGCCAGCAGCTTAGTCGGGACAGATACGCAGTATTTT | CASSLVGTDTQYF
- | TRBD2 | TRBJ2-5 | TRBV6-5 | TGTGCCAGCAGTTCCTCTAGCGGGAGGGCCGGGACCCAGTACTTC | CASSSSSGRAGTQYF
- | TRBD2 | TRBJ2-1 | TRBV5-1 | TGCGCCAGCAGCTTGGGAACGGGAGGGCCGAATGAGCAGTTCTTC | CASSLGTGGPNEQFF
few | TRBD2 | TRBJ2-7 | TRBV4-2 | TGTGCCAGCAGCCAAGACGGACTAGCGGTATCCTACGAGCAGTACTTC | CASSQDGLAVSYEQYF